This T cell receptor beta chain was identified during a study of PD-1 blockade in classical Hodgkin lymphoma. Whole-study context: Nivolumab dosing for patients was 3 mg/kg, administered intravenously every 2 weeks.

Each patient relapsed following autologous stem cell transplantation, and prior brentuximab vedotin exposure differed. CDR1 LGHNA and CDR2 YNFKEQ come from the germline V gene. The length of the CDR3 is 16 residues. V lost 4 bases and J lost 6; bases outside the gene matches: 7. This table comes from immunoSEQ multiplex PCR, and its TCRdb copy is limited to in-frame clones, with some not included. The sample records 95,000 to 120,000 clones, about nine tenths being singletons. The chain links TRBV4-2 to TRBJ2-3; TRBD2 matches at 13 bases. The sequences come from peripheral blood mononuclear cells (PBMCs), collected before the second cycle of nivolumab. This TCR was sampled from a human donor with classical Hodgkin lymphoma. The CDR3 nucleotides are TGTGCCAGCAGCCCCGGGACTAGCGGGATGAGGGATACGCAGTATTTT. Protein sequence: CASSPGTSGMRDTQYF.